This TCR beta chain comes out of a study of T cell changes during pregnancy in multiple sclerosis. This table comes from immunoSEQ multiplex PCR, and its TCRdb copy is limited to in-frame clones, with some not included. The table records under 30,000 clones, around 93% of them present only once. With V trimmed by 4 bases and J by 5 bases, 7 bases remained unmatched. The CDR3 covers 16 residues. The germline V gene has CDR1 MNHNS and CDR2 SASEGT. This TCR came from a female donor with multiple sclerosis, enrolled in a pregnancy study. The J gene is TRBJ1-6, the V gene TRBV6-1; 8 nucleotides align to TRBD1. Source: CD4+ T cells from peripheral blood mononuclear cells, taken after pregnancy. CDR3 DNA: TGTGCCAGCAGTGCGCAGACAGGGGCAAATAATTCACCCCTCCACTTT. Its translation is CASSAQTGANNSPLHF.